The clone carrying this T cell receptor beta chain turned up a few times. CDR1 is SGHRS, CDR2 YFSETQ, per germline. The length of the CDR3 is 12 residues. V was cut by 4 bases and J by 6 bases, with 11 bases left in between. Per the authors' pipeline: Estimation of nucleated cell counts was performed using reference gene primer amplification. TCRdb keeps only in-frame clones here, not all; method: immunoSEQ multiplex PCR. That table is the source of V, J and clone size, and D and trimming were worked out from the DNA. The profile shows some 160,000 clones, around 83% of them singletons. The entry originates in a study of blood T cell repertoires in COVID-19. Study context: The United States, Italy and Spain supplied acute and convalescent COVID-19 samples. The analysed material was cDNA or gDNA that came from T cells, B-cell-depleted T cells, or PBMCs.

The sequenced material came from peripheral blood. The receptor's source is a woman aged 65 to 85 who had recovered from COVID-19. The chain employs TRBV5-1 and TRBJ2-7; tentative D call: TRBD2 (6 bases). In DNA, the CDR3 is TGCGCCAGCAGCCTAGGGAGGTCCGAGCAGTACTTC. It translates to CASSLGRSEQYF.